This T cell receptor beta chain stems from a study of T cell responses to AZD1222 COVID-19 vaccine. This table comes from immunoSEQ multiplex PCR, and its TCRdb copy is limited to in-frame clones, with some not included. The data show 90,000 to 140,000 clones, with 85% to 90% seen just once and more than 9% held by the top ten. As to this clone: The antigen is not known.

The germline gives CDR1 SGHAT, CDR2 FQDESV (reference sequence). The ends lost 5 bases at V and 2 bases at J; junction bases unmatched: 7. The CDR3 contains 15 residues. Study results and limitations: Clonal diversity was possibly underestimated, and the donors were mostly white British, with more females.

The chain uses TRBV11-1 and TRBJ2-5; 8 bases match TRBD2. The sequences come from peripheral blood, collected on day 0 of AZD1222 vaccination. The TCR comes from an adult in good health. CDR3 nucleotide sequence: TGTGCCAGCAGCAAGGCTAGCGGGCCTCAAGAGACCCAGTACTTC. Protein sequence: CASSKASGPQETQYF.